A selection of T cell receptor beta chains follows, all from one sample in a study of early T cells in non-severe SARS-CoV-2 infection. TCRdb processed the 5' RACE reads anew with MiXCR; each CDR3 protein has one entry. This sample yields about 25,000 distinct CDR3 sequences, of which roughly 4.9% are seen a single time; under 13% belongs to the top ten. Sequencing used whole blood. The source of these receptors is an adult who was a healthcare worker with PCR-confirmed SARS-CoV-2 infection or an uninfected control (not recorded which). Both conserved end residues are part of each CDR3. D genes are given only for firm matches. A clone size is listed for some rows: how often the clone was seen (once, few, many), or a class if it is expanded.

j_call v_call clone_size d_call cdr3_aa cdr3_nt
TRBJ2-5 TRBV7-9 few - CASSLDVETQYF TGTGCCAGCAGCTTAGATGTCGAGACCCAGTACTTC
TRBJ2-1 TRBV3-1 few TRBD1 CAVRDRDEQFF TGTGCCGTTCGGGACAGGGATGAGCAGTTCTTC
TRBJ2-6 TRBV3-1 few - CASSQRFGANVLTF TGTGCCAGCAGCCAGAGGTTTGGAGCCAACGTCCTGACTTTC
TRBJ2-7 TRBV28 many TRBD1 CASSHLSPGQLESSYEQYF TGTGCCAGCAGCCACCTTTCCCCGGGACAGCTAGAGAGCTCCTACGAGCAGTACTTC
TRBJ2-3 TRBV6-5 many - CASSYGIGTDTQYF TGTGCCAGCAGTTACGGGATCGGCACAGATACGCAGTATTTT
TRBJ2-6 TRBV29-1 many - CSVGDSGANVLTF TGCAGCGTTGGTGACTCTGGGGCCAACGTCCTGACTTTC
TRBJ2-1 TRBV29-1 many TRBD2 CSVTSGRAAGEQFF TGCAGCGTCACTAGCGGGAGGGCCGCCGGTGAGCAGTTCTTC
TRBJ2-5 TRBV28 - - CASSSHRRKETQYF TGTGCCAGCAGTTCGCACCGCAGAAAAGAGACCCAGTACTTC
TRBJ2-7 TRBV20-1 many - CSAAGRYSYEQYF TGCAGTGCTGCCGGGCGTTACTCCTACGAGCAGTACTTC
TRBJ2-1 TRBV7-8 many TRBD2 CASSLGLAAIQSTYNEQFF TGTGCCAGCAGCTTAGGACTAGCAGCCATTCAAAGCACCTACAATGAGCAGTTCTTC
TRBJ1-1 TRBV6-6 many - CASSYSGQRNTEAFF TGTGCCAGCAGTTACTCGGGTCAGCGGAACACTGAAGCTTTCTTT
TRBJ1-1 TRBV29-1 few TRBD1 CSVPGQGFAEAFF TGCAGCGTTCCCGGACAGGGGTTCGCTGAAGCTTTCTTT
TRBJ1-4 TRBV5-4 many TRBD1 CASSLTRGPNEKLFF TGTGCCAGCAGCTTGACCAGGGGGCCTAATGAAAAACTGTTTTTT
TRBJ2-7 TRBV27 many TRBD2 CASSFTSGKGQYF TGTGCCAGCAGTTTTACTAGCGGGAAAGGGCAGTACTTC
TRBJ2-3 TRBV12-3/TRBV12-4 few TRBD2 CASNERERTDTQYF TGTGCCAGCAATGAGCGGGAACGCACAGATACGCAGTATTTT
TRBJ1-1 TRBV9 many - CASSVEDSQLNTEAFF TGTGCCAGCAGCGTAGAGGATTCCCAGCTAAACACTGAAGCTTTCTTT
TRBJ1-2 TRBV4-1 many - CASRDRDGYTF TGCGCCAGCAGGGACCGTGATGGCTACACCTTC
TRBJ2-1 TRBV11-3 many TRBD2 CASSSRTSGSYNEQFF TGTGCCAGCAGCTCCCGGACTAGCGGCTCATACAATGAGCAGTTCTTC
TRBJ2-1 TRBV28 large - CASSLAEGSYNEQFF TGTGCCAGCAGTCTAGCAGAAGGCTCCTACAATGAGCAGTTCTTC
TRBJ2-7 TRBV6-1 many - CALDGRRYEQYF TGTGCGTTGGATGGGCGGCGCTACGAGCAGTACTTC
TRBJ1-1 TRBV5-1 many - CASSLGGWDTEAFF TGCGCCAGCAGCTTGGGAGGGTGGGACACTGAAGCTTTCTTT
TRBJ1-1 TRBV6-4 many - CASSVQGNTEAFF TGTGCCAGCAGTGTCCAGGGGAACACTGAAGCTTTCTTT
TRBJ2-3 TRBV4-2 many - CASSQEAGSTDTQYF TGTGCCAGCAGCCAGGAAGCCGGTAGCACAGATACGCAGTATTTT
TRBJ2-1 TRBV7-9 - - CASSSPSGTLGDEQFF TGTGCCAGCAGCTCCCCCAGCGGAACCCTGGGAGATGAGCAGTTCTTC
TRBJ2-7 TRBV6-6 many - CASSSPGKGIYEQYF TGTGCCAGCAGTTCCCCCGGTAAAGGGATCTACGAGCAGTACTTC
TRBJ1-2 TRBV7-9 many - CASSILQGNYGYTF TGTGCCAGCAGCATCCTACAGGGTAACTATGGCTACACCTTC
TRBJ2-2 TRBV6-4 many - CATRGQNTGELFF TGTGCCACTCGGGGCCAAAACACCGGGGAGCTGTTTTTT
TRBJ1-1 TRBV6-5 few TRBD1 CASSYRPGTGHTEAFF TGTGCCAGCAGTTACCGTCCCGGGACAGGGCACACTGAAGCTTTCTTT
TRBJ2-3 TRBV27 many - CASSFTGGTDTQYF TGTGCCAGCAGTTTTACGGGAGGCACAGATACGCAGTATTTT
TRBJ2-1 TRBV12-3/TRBV12-4 many TRBD2 CASAVRGLAGEQFF TGTGCCAGCGCCGTGCGCGGACTAGCGGGCGAGCAGTTCTTC
TRBJ1-1 TRBV10-2 few - CASSESRGRRTEAFF TGCGCCAGCAGTGAGTCGAGAGGGCGACGAACTGAAGCTTTCTTT
TRBJ2-1 TRBV6-2/TRBV6-3 many TRBD2 CASRTSGSSYNEQFF TGTGCCAGCAGAACTAGCGGTAGCTCCTACAATGAGCAGTTCTTC
TRBJ1-5 TRBV28 many - CASSDRPRQPQHF TGTGCCAGCAGTGACCGGCCCCGTCAGCCCCAGCATTTT
TRBJ2-3 TRBV29-1 many TRBD2 CSVVSGSSDTQYF TGCAGCGTTGTTAGCGGGAGTTCAGATACGCAGTATTTT
TRBJ1-5 TRBV29-1 many TRBD1 CSVKGTGSNQPQHF TGCAGCGTCAAGGGGACAGGAAGCAATCAGCCCCAGCATTTT
TRBJ2-7 TRBV5-4 many - CASSLAGREGYEQYF TGTGCCAGCAGCTTGGCGGGGCGCGAGGGTTACGAGCAGTACTTC
TRBJ2-7 TRBV28 many TRBD1 CASRGARDSPYEQYF TGTGCCAGCAGGGGCGCACGGGACAGTCCCTACGAGCAGTACTTC
TRBJ1-3 TRBV28 many TRBD1 CASSSTGGENTIYF TGTGCCAGCAGTTCCACAGGGGGGGAAAACACCATATATTTT
TRBJ1-1 TRBV20-1 many TRBD1 CSASPAGGWGTEAFF TGCAGTGCTAGTCCGGCAGGGGGCTGGGGCACTGAAGCTTTCTTT
TRBJ2-3 TRBV9 many TRBD2 CASSPYGTSATDTQYF TGTGCCAGCAGCCCCTATGGGACTAGCGCTACAGATACGCAGTATTTT